A few counts support the clone carrying this TCR beta chain. Germline assignment: CDR1 SGHAT and CDR2 FQDESV (reference sequence). This CDR3 region has 14 residues. The V end was cut by 3 bases, the J end by 2 bases, with 11 bases between. TCRdb used MiXCR to reprocess the RACE reads, holding one entry per CDR3 protein. The sample lists around 340,000 distinct CDR3 sequences, around 7% occurring once. The time point here: patch test 1, 2 weeks after DPC sensitization. Treatment described: therapeutic diphenylcyclopropenone sensitization with weekly scalp DPC. The source of the sample is a study of human T cells and chemical hapten exposure.

This sequence was found in a woman aged 18-29 years with alopecia areata. Some clones in this sample may be carry-over from other donors' samples. Sequencing was performed on whole blood, taken in connection with sensitization to the hapten diphenylcyclopropenone (DPC). This chain connects TRBV11-1 to TRBJ2-7; D unclear. The CDR3 DNA is TGTGCCAGCAGCTTTGCCTATGGTACCTACGAGCAGTACTTC. Translated, it gives CASSFAYGTYEQYF.